Sequencing of this T cell receptor (beta chain) was carried out in a study of cytomegalovirus exposure and HLA in healthy donors (dated by TCRdb to the late 2010s). About the study as a whole: An earlier analysis of some 550 of the donors reported 250 to 350 Gb of sequence data and some 100 million unique TCR beta sequences from roughly 200 million T cells. About 300 gigabases of sequencing data and about 92 million unique TCR sequences made up an early release that covered 500 to 700 HLA-typed donors. The genetic ancestry cluster associated with self-reported Caucasian donors included about 84% of the roughly 380 genotyped donors. The study aimed to test whether signatures of past pathogen exposure could be identified by cataloging public T cell receptors. The study used immunosequencing to profile the T cell repertoires of 670 or so subjects and linked those repertoires to cytomegalovirus serostatus. Besides the first cohort of approximately 710 subjects, a separate validation cohort made up of around 120 different subjects was used. To predict cytomegalovirus infection status, the study combined high-throughput TCR immunosequencing, statistical association of individual TCRs with disease status, and machine learning. A later analysis re-examined previously published TCR beta repertoires from more than 650 donors and added high-resolution HLA genotyping to investigate patterns of TCR occurrence. Rather than using new phenotypic data, the later analysis identified candidate immune exposures from TCR beta sequences and from how often those sequences occurred across donors. An earlier analysis of around 580 of the donors used high-throughput TCR beta sequencing to judge whether each TCR beta V gene segment behaved as functional or pseudogenic. Donor age, sex, ethnicity and CMV serostatus were compiled together with the repertoire data. A later genetic analysis used genome-wide SNP genotypes for about 60% of the 666 donors, treating that subset as a discovery cohort. All discovery cohort repertoires had been generated on a single sequencing platform. Both class I and class II loci were covered by HLA typing, at four-digit resolution. Typing coverage differed by locus: A, B, C, DRB1 and DQB1 were typed in about 629-640 donors, DQA1 in about 550, DPA1 in around 580, and DPB1 in 400 to 480. Because of strong linkage in the cohort, five DR-DQ haplotypes were treated as single units for association and clustering. Across about 370 genotyped donors of the cohort, an average of roughly 230,000 unique TCR beta nucleotide sequences per donor were sequenced, and approximately 17% of those sequences were non-productive. The study at large found these results: A cluster of highly shared sequence variants was judged likely to represent a technical artifact of the sequencing pipeline. Because counts were too low, roughly 16 rarely observed V segments, including chromosome 9 orphons, were excluded from the earlier analysis of roughly 580 of the donors. It was suggested by the authors that the approach could potentially be generalized to other disease states and immunological phenotypes. According to a later analysis, TCR association rates differed among HLA loci, with DRB1 alleles showing the most associated TCRs and HLA-C alleles showing the fewest. A later analysis reported that several top co-occurrence clusters appeared linked to parvovirus B19, influenza, CMV and Epstein-Barr virus. Strong co-occurrence of HLA alleles, especially DR and DQ, made assigning TCR associations to individual alleles difficult. In both the original and validation cohorts, the classifier was reported to diagnose cytomegalovirus status with high specificity and sensitivity. Most TCR sequences were observed very rarely across donors, whereas some public TCRs were present in many individuals. In a later analysis, HLA-associated TCR beta chains were found to be more clonally expanded and to have lower generation probabilities than equally common non-associated chains. In a later genetic analysis, fewer N-insertions in productive TCRs were reported among donors in an Asian-associated ancestry cluster than the roughly 700-donor mean. Because the 87-base-pair reads could not distinguish some IMGT-functional V segments, including TRBV6-2 and TRBV6-3, those segments were excluded. In vitro tests confirmed that three of the cytomegalovirus-associated TCR beta chains recognize cytomegalovirus antigens. In a later analysis, some 17,000 TCR beta sequences were associated with specific HLA alleles at a false discovery rate of 0.05. A later analysis found that most CMV-associated TCR beta chains appeared HLA-restricted, with HLA associations seemingly driven largely by CMV exposure. The presence/absence analyses assumed that sequencing depth was roughly uniform across donors, and that assumption may not be true. HLA typing was unavailable for some donors at each locus, so association tests used only the typed subset. Correlated functional status among segregating V segments might reflect linkage disequilibrium, but an unknown experimental factor could not be ruled out. This cohort had only TCR beta chains sequenced, and the lack of alpha or paired-chain data limited which features could be detected. An association between a missense DCLRE1C variant and V-gene and J-gene trimming of TCR beta chains was found in a later genetic analysis and replicated in an independent cohort. Broadly in line with IMGT annotations, most TCR beta V segments showed up in productive rearrangements about 87% or about 30% of the time in an earlier analysis of about 500 of the donors. The study listed approximately 160 TCR beta chains as associated with cytomegalovirus. For the cohort, immune exposure information was limited to CMV serostatus. A further reported finding was that TCR beta sequences accurately predicted the HLA-A and HLA-B alleles for most subjects in the first cohort.

The cohort consisted of 600 to 700 healthy bone marrow donors. All cohort members were sampled while nominally healthy, although unrecorded immune exposures were likely present. The donor tested CMV seropositive and was one of the 289 seropositive cohort members. A peripheral blood sample was collected from each donor, and TCR beta sequencing was performed on peripheral blood mononuclear cells. Genomic DNA extraction from the blood cell samples was performed with the Qiagen DNeasy Blood Extraction Kit. The library was made by the immunoSEQ multiplex PCR assay. A mixture of 60 forward primers for TCR Vbeta segments and 13 reverse primers for TCR Jbeta segments was used in the multiplex PCR. The CDR3 region of rearranged TCR beta genes was amplified from genomic DNA by a multiplex PCR assay. On the Illumina HiSeq System, the amplified TCR beta libraries were sequenced as 87-base-pair reads. From the authors' description of their analysis: Across the roughly 670 repertoires, a later analysis counted roughly 84 million unique TCR beta chains, around 11 million of which were shared by at least two donors. Raw reads were error-corrected and collapsed into unique sequences with a nearest-neighbor algorithm that merged closely related sequences to remove PCR and sequencing errors. Alignment of CDR3 sequences to IMGT reference sequences was used to assign V, D and J gene segments. For a sequence to be retained, at least a six-nucleotide match to both a V gene segment and a J gene segment was required. A rearrangement counted as productive if the CDR3 had no stop codons and remained in frame with V and J, and every other rearrangement counted as non-productive. CDR3 was defined according to IMGT convention as the region running from the second conserved V-encoded cysteine to the conserved J-encoded phenylalanine. Sequences without an unambiguous match to a single V gene segment were excluded from the earlier analysis of over 500 of the donors. In an earlier analysis of approximately 590 of the donors, a V segment was called functional when productive rearrangements were above 56.7%, and segregating when the standard deviation between donors exceeded 5%. A statistical classification framework was developed to diagnose cytomegalovirus status using the catalog of TCR beta chain sequences. In a later analysis, V and J genes were assigned by comparing TCR nucleotide sequences against IMGT/GENE-DB human TR gene sequences. In a later analysis, CDR3 sequences and most-parsimonious VDJ recombination scenarios were assigned using the TCRdist pipeline. In a later analysis, each TCR beta chain was defined by its CDR3 amino acid sequence together with its V-gene family, and reads lacking a unique V-gene family were excluded. A later analysis removed 600 or so highly shared, low-generation-probability nucleotide sequences to deal with suspected cross-contamination and a sequencing artifact. A later analysis calculated a clonal expansion index for each public chain from normalized within-repertoire ranks of inferred template counts. Generation probabilities in a later analysis came from a VDJ recombination model fitted to out-of-frame rearrangements, and those results were checked against IGoR. In a later analysis, TCR-TCR, TCR-HLA and TCR-CMV co-occurrence was scored with hypergeometric tests, and a repertoire-size bias correction was applied to TCR pairs. A later analysis estimated false discovery rates by permuting HLA or CMV assignments 20 times. In a later analysis, co-occurring TCRs were grouped using DBSCAN, and TCRdist sequence similarity was added for clustering within HLA-allele-positive subsets. Repertoires with fewer than 30,000 or more than 120,000 public chains were left out of co-occurrence clustering, as were roughly five repertoires with anomalous nucleotide sharing. TCRdb re-hosts the immuneACCESS table, in-frame sequences only. Its copies lack some clones; in the studies checked, an unresolved V gene accounts for under half of them, and the cause for the rest is not known. The V and J calls and clone size are taken from that table; D and trimming were inferred from the DNA. The sample table shows some 150,000 clones, and 79% are seen once. The ten largest clones take up 6.5% to 8% of the sample.

CDR1 and CDR2 are read off the germline V gene as SNHLY and FYNNEI. V sheds 5 bases and J sheds 4 bases, leaving 18 bases between their ends. The CDR3 holds 16 amino acids from the cysteine to the phenylalanine. Only the CDR3 DNA stays, 48 bases, in frame from base 1. About this clone: Its specific antigen is unknown. Qualities for individual bases were not recorded, and no much larger clone is one base off.

Material for sequencing was PBMCs. The receptor comes from a middle-aged woman in good health and CMV-seropositive. The rearrangement combines TRBV2 with TRBJ1-5; the D gene cannot be resolved reliably. The sequenced DNA is TGTGCCAGCAGTCGAACACAAGGAGGATTAAATCAGCCCCAGCATTTT. This yields the protein CASSRTQGGLNQPQHF.